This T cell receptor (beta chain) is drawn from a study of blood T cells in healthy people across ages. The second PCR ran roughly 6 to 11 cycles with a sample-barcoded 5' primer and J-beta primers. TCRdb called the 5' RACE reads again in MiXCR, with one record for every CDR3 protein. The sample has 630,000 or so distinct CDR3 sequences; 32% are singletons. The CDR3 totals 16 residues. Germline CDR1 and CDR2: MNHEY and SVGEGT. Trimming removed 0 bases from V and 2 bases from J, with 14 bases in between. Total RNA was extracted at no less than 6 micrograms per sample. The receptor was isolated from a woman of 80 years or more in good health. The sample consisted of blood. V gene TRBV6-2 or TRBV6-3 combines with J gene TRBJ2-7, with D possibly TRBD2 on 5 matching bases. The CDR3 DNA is TGTGCCAGCAGTTACTCGGCCGGGATGGGCCCCTACGAGCAGTACTTC. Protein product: CASSYSAGMGPYEQYF.